Below, 16 T cell receptor beta chains from the same sample are listed, as sequenced in a study of blood T cell repertoires in COVID-19. Only in-frame clones appear in the TCRdb table, and some are missing; sequencing was by immunoSEQ multiplex PCR. The sample lists about 210,000 clones; around 92% were seen once. What was sequenced was peripheral blood. These TCRs come from a young man with acute or convalescent COVID-19.

CDR3 DNA: TGTGCCAGCAGCCCTACTACTAGTACTATCGAAGAGACCCAGTACTTC. Protein product: CASSPTTSTIEETQYF. This chain connects TRBV4-2 to TRBJ2-5; tentatively, D is TRBD2 (5 bases). Germline CDR1 and CDR2: LGHNA and YNFKEQ. The CDR3 sequence is 16 residues long. Trimming cost V 4 bases and J 3 bases, with 18 bases left between them.

This clone has a single count. This chain joins TRBV5-4 and TRBJ1-6; TRBD1 matches at 10 bases. CDR1 is SGHNT, CDR2 YYREEE, per germline (reference sequence). CDR3 length: 15 amino acids. Trimming took 9 bases from V and 1 from J; bases not matched to a gene: 4. CDR3 region: CAIRDRGSYNSPLHF. The CDR3 region has the DNA TGTGCCATCCGGGACAGGGGTTCCTATAATTCACCCCTCCACTTT. Based on the CDR3 plus reference TRBV5-4 and TRBJ1-6, the full variable domain is ETGVTQSPTHLIKTRGQQVTLRCSSQSGHNTVSWYQQALGQGPQFIFQYYREEENGRGNFPPRFSGLQFPNYSSELNVNALELDDSALYLCAIRDRGSYNSPLHFGNGTRLTVT.

On this clone: This sample also contains other DNA sequences that code for the same CDR3. The rearrangement uses TRBV18 and TRBJ2-7; a possible D gene is TRBD1 (6 bases). Between the trimmed V and J ends, which lost 4 bases and 6 bases, there was a span of 10 bases. The germline CDR1 and CDR2 sequences are KGHSH and LQKENI. There are 12 residues in the CDR3. The CDR3 loop is CASSLTGSEQYF. CDR3 DNA sequence: TGTGCCAGCTCACTAACAGGGAGCGAGCAGTACTTC. The variable domain in full, with the rest retrieved from reference TRBV18 and TRBJ2-7, is NAGVMQNPRHLVRRRGQEARLRCSPMKGHSHVYWYRQLPEEGLKFMVYLQKENIIDESGMPKERFSAEFPKEGPSILRIQQVVRGDSAAYFCASSLTGSEQYFGPGTRLTVT.

The chain links TRBV7-9 to TRBJ1-5; 9 bases are a match to TRBD1. Germline CDR1 SEHNR, CDR2 FQNEAQ (reference sequence). The trim removed 5 bases at V and 8 bases at J, leaving 10 bases unmatched. There are 15 residues in the CDR3. CDR3 bases: TGTGCCAGCAGCCCGGGGACAGGGTCATCCGAGCCCCAGCATTTT. Translation: CASSPGTGSSEPQHF.

The gene calls are TRBV4-1 and TRBJ2-1, with TRBD1 matching over 7 bases. Trimming removed 1 base from V and 13 bases from J; junction bases left unmatched: 7. The V gene's germline CDR1 is MGHRA and CDR2 YSYEKL. The CDR3 length is 13 residues. CDR3: CASSQGDRDSQFF. CDR3 DNA: TGCGCCAGCAGCCAAGGAGACAGGGATTCTCAGTTCTTC.

The rearrangement joins TRBV5-1 to TRBJ2-3; 7 nucleotides match TRBD2. The germline CDR1 and CDR2 sequences are SGHRS and YFSETQ. Trimming took 5 bases from V and 1 from J; bases not matched to a gene: 10. There are 16 residues in the CDR3. The CDR3 coding sequence is TGCGCCAGCAGAAGCAACCTGGCGGGGGGCACAGATACGCAGTATTTT. This codes for CASRSNLAGGTDTQYF.

Note on this clone: This sample also contains other DNA sequences that code for the same CDR3. V is TRBV5-1 and J is TRBJ2-3; D call uncertain. The CDR3 spans 16 residues. Germline V gene sequence: CDR1 SGHRS, CDR2 YFSETQ. Deletions cut 4 bases from V and 0 bases from J, with 15 bases between. The CDR3 DNA reads TGCGCCAGCAGCCTGAGTGGCGGAACTAGCACAGATACGCAGTATTTT. Amino acid sequence: CASSLSGGTSTDTQYF.

The chain carries TRBV3-1 (or the pseudogene TRBV3-2) and TRBJ2-3; D call uncertain. This CDR3 region has 16 residues. V was clipped by 0 bases and J by 11 bases, with 21 bases between them. Germline lookup yields CDR1 LGHDT and CDR2 YNNKEL (reference sequence). The CDR3 DNA reads TGTGCCAGCAGCCAAGATCGGCCAGGATGGGCCGTAGGGCAGTATTTT. The encoded protein is CASSQDRPGWAVGQYF.

V usage is TRBV29-1 and J usage is TRBJ2-7; D remains unclear. Germline V gene data show CDR1 as SQVTM and CDR2 as ANQGSEA. There are 17 residues in the CDR3. V gave up 5 bases and J gave up 6 bases, with 29 bases separating them. CDR3 DNA: TGCAGCGTTAGGCCAGGTGCTACCAGAATTGATTTGGGCGAGCAGTACTTC. Translating it yields CSVRPGATRIDLGEQYF.

This chain uses TRBV3-1 (or the pseudogene TRBV3-2) with TRBJ1-2; D is perhaps TRBD1 (6 bases). Germline CDR1 and CDR2: LGHDT and YNNKEL (reference sequence). V was shortened by 1 base and J by 14 bases, with 11 bases between the two germline ends. This CDR3 is 11 amino acids long. The CDR3: CASSQAVGQTF. CDR3 in DNA: TGTGCCAGCAGCCAAGCGGTAGGACAGACCTTC.

The DNA of the CDR3 is TGTGCCAGCAGCTTATTCGCGAGTCCCTCCTTCGGGGAGCTGTTTTTT. Translated: CASSLFASPSFGELFF. This chain connects TRBV7-3 to TRBJ2-2; unclear D gene. This CDR3 comprises 16 residues. Germline-derived CDR1 and CDR2 are SGHTA and FQGTGA. The ends were cut back, 2 bases at V and 7 bases at J, with 17 bases in the middle.

This rearrangement joins TRBV6-1 to TRBJ1-1; D is unresolved. There are 12 residues in the CDR3. Germline CDR1 is MNHNS and CDR2 is SASEGT. With 5 bases removed from V and 3 bases from J, the gap between germline ends came to 7 bases. The CDR3 here is CASSWRDTEAFF. The DNA for the CDR3 is TGTGCCAGCAGTTGGAGGGACACTGAAGCTTTCTTT.

The V gene is TRBV14, the J gene TRBJ1-6; weak D call: TRBD1 (6 bases). Trimming left V 5 bases short and J 10 bases short, with 18 bases between. Germline CDR1 SGHDN, CDR2 FVKESK. The CDR3 totals 15 residues. Here the CDR3 DNA reads TGTGCCAGCAGCAGCGGGGGGCAGGTTCGATCACCCCTCCACTTT. This sequence encodes CASSSGGQVRSPLHF.

This chain joins TRBV9 and TRBJ2-3, with 11 bases that match TRBD2. The CDR3 runs 16 residues. After removal of 3 bases from V and 4 bases from J, the junction contained 7 bases not matched to a gene. Germline V gives CDR1 SGDLS, CDR2 YYNGEE. The CDR3 spells CASSGDSGGAPDTQYF. The CDR3 nucleotides are TGTGCCAGCAGCGGAGATAGCGGGGGGGCCCCAGATACGCAGTATTTT.

This clone is a singleton in its sample. The gene calls are TRBV5-1 and TRBJ2-3; 8 bases fit TRBD2. Per germline, CDR1 SGHRS and CDR2 YFSETQ. V lost 0 bases to trimming and J lost 1 base; unmatched junction nucleotides: 7. This CDR3 has 17 residues. CDR3 protein: CASSLAVSGGRTDTQYF. CDR3 bases: TGCGCCAGCAGCTTGGCCGTGAGCGGGGGCCGCACAGATACGCAGTATTTT.

For the CDR3, the DNA is TGTGCCTGGGATAGACAGGGGGCCCGCTCTGGGGCCAACGTCCTGACTTTC. It translates to CAWDRQGARSGANVLTF. V gene TRBV30 combines with J gene TRBJ2-6, with 10 bases identical to TRBD1. Germline V gene lookup returns CDR1 GTSNPN and CDR2 SVGIG (reference sequence). V lost 5 bases and J lost 0; bases outside the gene matches: 7. This CDR3 contains 17 residues.